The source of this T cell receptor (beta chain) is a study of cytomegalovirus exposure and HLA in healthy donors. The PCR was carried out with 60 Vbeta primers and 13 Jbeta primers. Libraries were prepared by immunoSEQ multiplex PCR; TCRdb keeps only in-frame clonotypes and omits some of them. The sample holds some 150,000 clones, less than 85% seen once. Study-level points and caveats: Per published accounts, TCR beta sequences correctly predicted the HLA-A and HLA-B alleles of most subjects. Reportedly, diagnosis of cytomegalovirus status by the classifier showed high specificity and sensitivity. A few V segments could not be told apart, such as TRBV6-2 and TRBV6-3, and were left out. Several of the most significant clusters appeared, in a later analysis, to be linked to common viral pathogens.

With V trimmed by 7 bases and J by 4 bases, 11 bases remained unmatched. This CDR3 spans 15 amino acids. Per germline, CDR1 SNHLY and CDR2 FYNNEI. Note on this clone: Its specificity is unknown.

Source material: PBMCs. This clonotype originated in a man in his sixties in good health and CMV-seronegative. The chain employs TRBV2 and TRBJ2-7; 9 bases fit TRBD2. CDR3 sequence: CASNSGSFDPYEQYF. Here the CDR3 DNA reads TGTGCCAGCAATAGCGGGAGTTTTGACCCGTACGAGCAGTACTTC.